The entry that follows covers one T cell receptor beta chain sequence. What this receptor recognizes is not known. Per-base quality was not reported, and no clone a single base away is much larger than it. TCRbeta CDR3 regions were amplified from genomic DNA using the immunoSEQ Assay, a bias-controlled multiplex PCR. The study's processing was this. The number of nucleated cells in each sample was estimated by amplification of reference gene primers within the assay. To quantify the absolute abundance of each unique TCRbeta CDR3 rearrangement, sequence reads were collapsed and filtered. For each sample, productive Simpson clonality was calculated as the square root of Simpson's diversity index across productive rearrangements. The source is immuneACCESS, and TCRdb retained only in-frame sequences with V and J called. Part of the clones is not carried over; for the studies checked, unresolved V genes explain less than half of this, and the remainder is unexplained. D and trimming come from the DNA, and the V and J calls and clone size come from that table. The sample table records about 200,000 clones; about 94% of these occur just once. Around 0.84% of the sample is in the top ten clones.

This specimen belongs to a study of blood T cell repertoires in COVID-19 (dated by TCRdb to about 2020). Context from the whole study: Samples covering the acute and convalescent phases of COVID-19 were provided by collaborators in the United States, Italy and Spain. The dataset comprised deeply sampled blood TCRbeta repertoires from subjects exposed to, actively infected with, or recovered from COVID-19. The prospective study material was composed of cDNA or gDNA derived from T cells, B-cell-depleted T cells, or PBMCs. The sample metadata nearly always contained a de-identified subject ID, COVID-19 status, age in years and sex. Where available, HLA class I and class II types were taken from metadata supplied by the sample provider and were not determined by assay-based typing. The repertoires were released in a freely available public database intended as a resource for research on the immune response to SARS-CoV-2. Samples came from the ongoing ImmuneRACE study (first 160 participants) plus 1,254 subjects from 6 global collaborators.

At one collaborating source in Seattle, patients were enrolled during active infection and were followed longitudinally through the course of disease. Each collaborating institution followed its own protocols to collect whole blood in K2EDTA tubes. Collaborator samples were shipped for TCRbeta analysis as frozen whole blood, isolated PBMCs, or DNA extracted from either sample type. CDR1 and CDR2 are drawn from the germline V gene: SGHAT, FQNNGV. The germline ends are 12 bases apart after V is trimmed by 0 bases and J by 0 bases. The CDR3 covers 17 residues, taking in both the cysteine and the phenylalanine. Of all the DNA, just the CDR3 is kept, 51 bases in frame from base 1. The investigation overall reported the following: The quantity of clinical and demographic metadata differed by source and by participant and was supplied without curation.

The sequence links TRBV11-2 to TRBJ1-3, with the D gene not clear enough to name. What was sequenced was peripheral blood. The clonotype comes from a man in his sixties with COVID-19, enrolled during active disease. The CDR3 loop reads CASSLDLPVSSGNTIYF. The DNA sequence is given as TGTGCCAGCAGCTTAGATTTGCCGGTATCCTCTGGAAACACCATATATTTT.